These 26 T cell receptor beta chains share one sample of origin, sequenced in a study of OX40 agonist ivuxolimab in advanced cancers. The data were produced by immunoSEQ multiplex PCR, yet TCRdb's version contains in-frame clones alone and is incomplete. The data show fewer than 85,000 clones, with roughly 84% seen just once and around 5.9% held by the top ten. The sequences come from CD4+ or CD8+ T cells sorted from blood, collected in a trial of the OX40 agonist ivuxolimab. These receptors all stem from an adult with an advanced solid tumor such as melanoma, head and neck, liver or kidney cancer.

This clone showed up just once. The J gene is TRBJ2-1, the V gene TRBV10-1, with D tentatively TRBD1 (5 bases). V lost 0 bases and J 7 bases, leaving 10 bases between the germline ends. Germline V gene sequence: CDR1 WNHNN, CDR2 SYGVQD (reference sequence). The CDR3 length is 14 residues. CDR3 nucleotides: TGCGCCAGCAGTGAGTCGGGGCAGGGTAATGAGCAGTTCTTC. Translated: CASSESGQGNEQFF.

This chain links TRBV7-2 with TRBJ1-1; D remains unclear. This CDR3 region has 15 residues. Germline lookup yields CDR1 SGHTA and CDR2 FQGNSA. The germline V and J ends were trimmed by 3 bases and 1 base, with 12 bases remaining between them. The CDR3 DNA is TGTGCCAGCAGCTTGAGGGAGATTGGGAACACTGAAGCTTTCTTT. This gives the protein CASSLREIGNTEAFF.

This chain connects TRBV5-5 to TRBJ1-1, with a tentative D call TRBD1 (6 bases). CDR1 and CDR2 from the germline V gene are SGHKS and YYEKEE (reference sequence). The CDR3 runs to 17 residues. The V gene lost 6 bases and the J gene lost 5 bases, with 26 bases spanning the gap. CDR3 protein: CASTLGATLNLNTEAFF. The CDR3 nucleotides are TGTGCCAGCACCCTGGGGGCCACCCTAAACCTTAATACTGAAGCTTTCTTT.

V and J are TRBV10-2 and TRBJ1-5; TRBD1 agrees at 7 bases. The CDR3 sequence is 16 residues long. Losses at the gene ends were 2 bases for V and 2 bases for J; bases not matched to a gene: 6. Germline loops: CDR1 WSHSY, CDR2 SAAADI. The CDR3 DNA follows: TGCGCCAGCAGTGAGCTCTGGACAGGACGCAATCAGCCCCAGCATTTT. The encoded protein is CASSELWTGRNQPQHF.

The chain combines TRBV10-3 with TRBJ2-5; D remains unclear. The V end lost 0 bases, the J end lost 7 bases, and 18 bases lay between the germline ends. CDR1 and CDR2 (germline): ENHRY, SYGVKD. There are 16 residues in the CDR3. The CDR3 protein is CAISESPGLASRTQYF. DNA for the CDR3: TGTGCCATCAGTGAGTCTCCAGGCCTTGCCTCTAGGACCCAGTACTTC.

This chain connects TRBV28 to TRBJ2-2, with D perhaps matching TRBD1 (6 bases). The germline CDR1 and CDR2 sequences are MDHEN and SYDVKM. This CDR3 is built from 14 residues. V lost 6 bases and J 1 base, leaving 9 bases between the germline ends. The CDR3, as DNA: TGTGCCAGCAGACTGACAGGGAACACCGGGGAGCTGTTTTTT. It encodes CASRLTGNTGELFF.

The genes are TRBV28 and TRBJ1-1, with TRBD1 matching over 8 bases. The germline V gene has CDR1 MDHEN and CDR2 SYDVKM. The CDR3 runs to 15 residues. J lost 1 base, V lost 2 bases, and 3 bases had no gene match. The CDR3 region is CASSLIQGANTEAFF. CDR3 DNA sequence: TGTGCCAGCAGTTTAATTCAGGGGGCGAACACTGAAGCTTTCTTT. Combining the CDR3 with reference TRBV28 and TRBJ1-1 gives the whole variable domain DVKVTQSSRYLVKRTGEKVFLECVQDMDHENMFWYRQDPGLGLRLIYFSYDVKMKEKGDIPEGYSVSREKKERFSLILESASTNQTSMYLCASSLIQGANTEAFFGQGTRLTVV.

This rearrangement joins TRBV6-5 to TRBJ2-7, with D possibly TRBD2 on 5 matching bases. Germline V gives CDR1 MNHEY, CDR2 SVGAGI. V shed 6 bases and J shed 7 bases, with 10 bases lying between them. The CDR3 is 11 amino acids. The CDR3 DNA sequence: TGTGCCAGCAGGTCCTCGGGAGAGCAGTACTTC. Amino acids: CASRSSGEQYF.

The chain links TRBV11-1 to TRBJ1-1; 7 bases line up with TRBD1. After removal of 3 bases from V and 5 bases from J, the junction contained 15 bases not matched to a gene. This CDR3 has 17 residues. In germline, CDR1 is SGHAT, CDR2 FQDESV (reference sequence). CDR3 region: CASSFRMGAGGGTEAFF. In DNA form, the CDR3 reads TGTGCCAGCAGCTTTCGAATGGGGGCAGGGGGAGGAACTGAAGCTTTCTTT.

The chain recombines TRBV2 with TRBJ2-1; D gene unclear. This CDR3 comprises 11 residues. CDR1 and CDR2 (germline): SNHLY, FYNNEI. V lost 7 bases and J 8 bases, leaving 9 bases between the germline ends. This CDR3 is CASIQGYEQFF. CDR3 bases: TGTGCCAGCATACAAGGGTATGAGCAGTTCTTC.

The CDR3 protein is CASSSTSGGYEQYF. CDR3 DNA: TGTGCCAGCAGTTCCACTAGCGGGGGCTACGAGCAGTACTTC. J is TRBJ2-7 and V is TRBV6-5; TRBD2 matches 11 bases. CDR3 length: 14 amino acids. V trimming: 4 bases; J trimming: 3 bases; junction bases outside the gene matches: 2. The V gene's germline CDR1 is MNHEY and CDR2 SVGAGI.

V gene TRBV5-5 combines with J gene TRBJ2-1; 7 positions match TRBD2. This CDR3 is built from 15 residues. V gave up 3 bases and J gave up 4 bases; unmatched junction bases: 7. CDR1 is SGHKS and CDR2 is YYEKEE in the germline V gene (reference sequence). The CDR3 region has the DNA TGTGCCAGCAGCTACAGACTAGCCGGATACAATGAGCAGTTCTTC. Translation: CASSYRLAGYNEQFF.

V gene TRBV4-1 combines with J gene TRBJ1-4; 10 bases fit TRBD1. The V segment lost 2 bases and the J segment 2 bases; nucleotides outside the gene matches: 5. CDR1 and CDR2 from the germline V gene are MGHRA and YSYEKL. CDR3 length: 17 amino acids. In nucleotides, the CDR3 is TGCGCCAGCAGCCAAATCCGGGACAGGGGTACTAATGAAAAACTGTTTTTT. Its translation is CASSQIRDRGTNEKLFF.

V is TRBV30 and J is TRBJ2-7; 7 bases line up with TRBD2. This CDR3 has 12 residues. CDR1 and CDR2 (germline): GTSNPN, SVGIG (reference sequence). V trimming: 5 bases; J trimming: 3 bases; junction bases outside the gene matches: 4. Here the CDR3 reads CAWQTSSYEQYF. The CDR3 bases are TGTGCCTGGCAGACTAGCAGCTACGAGCAGTACTTC.

The CDR3 coding sequence is TGTGCCAGCAGCGCGACGGTTGCCACCGGGGAGCTGTTTTTT. This codes for CASSATVATGELFF. The chain combines TRBV9 with TRBJ2-2; no definite D call. The V gene's germline CDR1 is SGDLS and CDR2 YYNGEE. V was trimmed by 3 bases and J by 4 bases, leaving 10 bases between them. The CDR3 has 14 residues.

This clone appeared a single time. The chain recombines TRBV27 with TRBJ2-1; D unresolved. The CDR3 loop spans 12 amino acids. V was pared by 6 bases and J by 3 bases, with 6 bases between. Germline lookup yields CDR1 MNHEY and CDR2 SMNVEV (reference sequence). CDR3 in DNA: TGTGCCAGCAGGGATAACTACAATGAGCAGTTCTTC. Protein sequence: CASRDNYNEQFF.

The chain employs TRBV19 and TRBJ2-7; the match to TRBD1 covers 10 bases. In germline, CDR1 is LNHDA, CDR2 SQIVND (reference sequence). The CDR3 is 15 residues long. The V gene end was trimmed by 1 base and the J gene end by 3 bases; junction bases not matched to a gene: 3. CDR3 DNA: TGTGCCAGTAGTATAGGGGACAGGGGAAGCTACGAGCAGTACTTC. It translates to CASSIGDRGSYEQYF. Full variable domain (rest looked up from reference TRBV19 and TRBJ2-7): DGGITQSPKYLFRKEGQNVTLSCEQNLNHDAMYWYRQDPGQGLRLIYYSQIVNDFQKGDIAEGYSVSREKKESFPLTVTSAQKNPTAFYLCASSIGDRGSYEQYFGPGTRLTVT.

The V gene is TRBV4-1, the J gene TRBJ2-2, with D possibly TRBD2 on 5 matching bases. Trimming pared 1 base from V and 1 base from J, leaving 7 bases between. The CDR3 loop spans 15 amino acids. CDR1 is MGHRA, CDR2 YSYEKL, per germline. The CDR3, as DNA: TGCGCCAGCAGCCAAGCGGGGATGAACACCGGGGAGCTGTTTTTT. Translating gives CASSQAGMNTGELFF.

This chain connects TRBV28 to TRBJ1-6; 7 nucleotides match TRBD1. CDR1 is MDHEN and CDR2 is SYDVKM in the germline V gene. CDR3 length equals 15 residues. The junction had 10 bases not matched to a gene; V was cut back by 4 bases and J by 10 bases. The CDR3 spells CASSYRGGIGSPLHF. CDR3 in DNA: TGTGCCAGCAGTTACAGGGGTGGAATCGGATCACCCCTCCACTTT.

The chain has TRBV11-2 and TRBJ2-3; D assignment may be TRBD1 or TRBD2 (5 bases each). CDR1 and CDR2 from the germline V gene are SGHAT and FQNNGV. This CDR3 has 15 residues. V lost 4 bases, J lost 0 bases, and 11 bases lay in between. The chain's CDR3 is CASSSRDGSTDTQYF. The CDR3 region has the DNA TGTGCCAGCAGCTCCCGGGACGGAAGCACAGATACGCAGTATTTT.

The rearrangement uses TRBV18 and TRBJ2-5; possibly TRBD1 for D (6 bases). V lost 5 bases, J lost 4 bases, and 17 bases lay in between. Germline V gene data show CDR1 as KGHSH and CDR2 as LQKENI. The CDR3 spans 15 residues. In nucleotides, the CDR3 is TGTGCCAGCTCAACGCAGGGGCAAGGGTTAGAGACCCAGTACTTC. This codes for CASSTQGQGLETQYF.

This rearrangement joins TRBV7-2 to TRBJ2-7; 9 bases fit TRBD2. Germline V CDR1 and CDR2: SGHTA, FQGNSA. The ends lost 3 bases at V and 3 bases at J; junction bases unmatched: 12. The CDR3 runs to 17 residues. The CDR3 DNA sequence: TGTGCCAGCAGCTTGGCCTCGCGGGAGGGCCCTGACTACGAGCAGTACTTC. It encodes CASSLASREGPDYEQYF.

CDR3 amino acids: CASSPPGQGYEQYF. CDR3 nucleotides: TGTGCCAGCAGCCCTCCGGGACAGGGCTACGAGCAGTACTTC. The chain carries TRBV9 and TRBJ2-7; 9 nucleotides line up with TRBD1. The CDR3 sequence is 14 residues long. With 4 bases clipped from V and 3 bases from J, the junction kept 5 bases outside the gene matches. The germline V gene has CDR1 SGDLS and CDR2 YYNGEE.

This clone has just one count. V and J are TRBV7-9 and TRBJ2-1; weak D call: TRBD1 (6 bases). The germline V gene encodes CDR1 SEHNR and CDR2 FQNEAQ (reference sequence). Trimming shortened V by 1 base and J by 3 bases, and 10 bases separated the two germline ends. This CDR3 comprises 15 residues. The CDR3 nucleotides read TGTGCCAGCAGCTTAGGAAACAGGGACTACAATGAGCAGTTCTTC. Protein product: CASSLGNRDYNEQFF.

This chain connects TRBV5-5 to TRBJ1-1; TRBD1 might be the D (6 bases). Germline CDR1 reads SGHKS; CDR2 reads YYEKEE (reference sequence). The CDR3 consists of 12 residues. V was pared by 4 bases and J by 9 bases, with 13 bases between. CDR3 sequence (DNA): TGTGCCAGCAGCGCCATGACAGGACAAGCTTTCTTT. It specifies CASSAMTGQAFF.

The chain is built from TRBV7-9 and TRBJ2-1; the D gene is possibly TRBD1 (6 bases). Trimming pared 5 bases from V and 8 bases from J, leaving 16 bases between. Germline V gene data show CDR1 as SEHNR and CDR2 as FQNEAQ (reference sequence). The CDR3 totals 14 residues. The CDR3 region is CASSTEQGTHEQFF. In nucleotides, the CDR3 is TGTGCCAGCAGCACGGAACAGGGTACTCATGAGCAGTTCTTC.